The clone carrying this T cell receptor (beta chain) was seen at least ten times. Trimming pared 4 bases from V and 1 base from J, leaving 13 bases between. This CDR3 spans 15 amino acids. Germline CDR1 is SEHNR and CDR2 is FQNEAQ (reference sequence). The sample is drawn from a study of response to subunit inactivated influenza vaccine. TCRdb re-analysed the RT-PCR reads in MiXCR, keeping a single row per CDR3 protein. Here the sample spans hundreds of thousands of distinct CDR3 sequences, approximately 10% being singletons. The sequences come from PBMCs from blood, collected on the day of vaccination. The chain has TRBV7-9 and TRBJ2-5; D perhaps matches TRBD2 (6 bases). The sequence derives from a man aged 50 to 60 who received an inactivated influenza vaccine. CDR3 sequence reads: CASSSEGGTQETQYF. CDR3 in DNA: TGTGCCAGCAGCTCAGAAGGCGGGACCCAAGAGACCCAGTACTTC. Variable domain in full (rest from reference TRBV7-9 and TRBJ2-5): DTGVSQNPRHKITKRGQNVTFRCDPISEHNRLYWYRQTLGQGPEFLTYFQNEAQLEKSRLLSDRFSAERPKGSFSTLEIQRTEQGDSAMYLCASSSEGGTQETQYFGPGTRLLVL.